These 22 T cell receptor beta chains originate from one sample sequenced in a study of blood T cell repertoires in COVID-19. Using immunoSEQ multiplex PCR, the repertoire was profiled, and TCRdb retains in-frame clones only, with some absent. The sample has more than 150,000 clones; about nine tenths are singletons. The sequenced material came from peripheral blood. The receptors here all came from a man between 65 and 85 years old with active or convalescent COVID-19.

V and J are TRBV5-1 and TRBJ1-4, with TRBD1 identical over 9 bases. Germline lookup yields CDR1 SGHRS and CDR2 YFSETQ. V trimming: 2 bases; J trimming: 7 bases; junction bases outside the gene matches: 3. The CDR3 length is 14 residues. The CDR3 DNA sequence: TGCGCCAGCAGCTTTGAGGGACAGGGTGAAAAACTGTTTTTT. Its translation: CASSFEGQGEKLFF.

This chain connects TRBV18 to TRBJ1-2; D is perhaps TRBD1 (5 bases). The CDR3 sequence is 14 residues long. Germline V lookup: CDR1 KGHSH, CDR2 LQKENI. Trimming removed 3 bases from V and 4 bases from J, with 12 bases in between. The chain's CDR3 is CASSPPAGGYGYTF. DNA for the CDR3: TGTGCCAGCTCACCCCCTGCCGGGGGCTATGGCTACACCTTC.

V is TRBV28 and J is TRBJ2-3, with TRBD2 matching over 9 bases. The germline CDR1 and CDR2 sequences are MDHEN and SYDVKM. The CDR3 is 15 residues long. Trimming took 6 bases from V and 4 from J; bases not matched to a gene: 8. For the CDR3, the DNA is TGTGCCAGCAGACATAGCGGGGGCCGCGCAGATACGCAGTATTTT. Its protein product is CASRHSGGRADTQYF.

V and J are TRBV18 and TRBJ2-4; 9 nucleotides agree with TRBD1. Germline V CDR1 and CDR2: KGHSH, LQKENI. J gave up 6 bases and V 4 bases, and 10 bases lay outside the gene matches. There are 16 residues in the CDR3. The CDR3 is CASSLTGGAGGNIQYF. The DNA of the CDR3 is TGTGCCAGCTCACTAACAGGGGGCGCCGGGGGAAACATTCAGTACTTC.

This clone occurred a few times. The V call is TRBV11-2, the J call TRBJ2-7, with 7 bases aligning to TRBD1. Germline V CDR1 and CDR2: SGHAT, FQNNGV. The CDR3 is made up of 13 amino acids. Trimming at V came to 0 bases and at J to 6 bases, leaving 2 bases not matched to a gene. The CDR3 nucleotides are TGTGCCAGCAGCTTAGAGCCAGGGGGCGAGCAGTACTTC. Protein sequence: CASSLEPGGEQYF. Full variable domain (missing parts from reference TRBV11-2 and TRBJ2-7): EAGVAQSPRYKIIEKRQSVAFWCNPISGHATLYWYQQILGQGPKLLIQFQNNGVVDDSQLPKDRFSAERLKGVDSTLKIQPAKLEDSAVYLCASSLEPGGEQYFGPGTRLTVT.

The V call is TRBV18, the J call TRBJ1-1; 7 bases are a match to TRBD1. Germline values: CDR1 KGHSH, CDR2 LQKENI. The V and J ends lost 2 bases and 5 bases, in that order; junction bases with no gene match: 5. This CDR3 is 14 amino acids long. The CDR3 sequence: CASSPRQGNTEAFF. The CDR3 DNA reads as TGTGCCAGCTCACCAAGACAGGGAAATACTGAAGCTTTCTTT.

CDR3 DNA sequence: TGTGCCAGCAGTAAAGGACAGGGATTTGAAAAACTGTTTTTT. It codes for CASSKGQGFEKLFF. The V and J genes are TRBV6-6 and TRBJ1-4; TRBD1 matches 8 bases. This CDR3 comprises 14 residues. Germline V gene sequence: CDR1 MNHNY, CDR2 SVGAGI (reference sequence). Germline trimming cut 5 bases from V and 7 bases from J; bases unmatched to any gene: 6.

This chain connects TRBV14 to TRBJ1-1; 7 nucleotides line up with TRBD1. The CDR3 is made up of 15 amino acids. The germline gives CDR1 SGHDN, CDR2 FVKESK. Unmatched junction bases numbered 12, after V lost 6 bases and J lost 5 bases. This chain's CDR3 is CASRRATGRVTEAFF. The CDR3 DNA sequence: TGTGCCAGCAGAAGAGCGACAGGGCGTGTGACTGAAGCTTTCTTT. The whole variable domain, filled in from reference TRBV14 and TRBJ1-1, reads EAGVTQFPSHSVIEKGQTVTLRCDPISGHDNLYWYRRVMGKEIKFLLHFVKESKQDESGMPNNRFLAERTGGTYSTLKVQPAELEDSGVYFCASRRATGRVTEAFFGQGTRLTVV.

This chain connects TRBV5-6 to TRBJ2-7; 9 bases line up with TRBD1. The CDR3 runs 13 residues. CDR1 and CDR2 from the germline V gene are SGHDT and YYEEEE. J lost 7 bases, V lost 3 bases, and 5 bases had no gene match. The CDR3 is CASSWGQGWEQYF. CDR3 DNA sequence: TGTGCCAGCAGCTGGGGACAGGGTTGGGAGCAGTACTTC.

The V call is TRBV28, the J call TRBJ1-2; no firm D call. CDR1 and CDR2 (germline): MDHEN, SYDVKM. The V end was cut by 3 bases, the J end by 0 bases, with 8 bases between. This CDR3 comprises 14 residues. The CDR3 DNA follows: TGTGCCAGCAGTTTCAGTCGCCCTAACTATGGCTACACCTTC. Its translation is CASSFSRPNYGYTF.

The chain recombines TRBV6-5 with TRBJ2-7; 8 bases line up with TRBD1. CDR3 size: 15 residues. Trimming at V came to 0 bases and at J to 3 bases, leaving 4 bases not matched to a gene. In germline, CDR1 is MNHEY, CDR2 SVGAGI. CDR3 loop: CASSYSIGQGYEQYF. The CDR3, as DNA: TGTGCCAGCAGTTACTCGATTGGACAGGGCTACGAGCAGTACTTC.

J is TRBJ1-6 and V is TRBV5-4; the D gene is possibly TRBD1 (6 bases). The germline V and J ends were trimmed by 4 bases and 0 bases, with 14 bases remaining between them. CDR1 is SGHNT, CDR2 YYREEE, per germline (reference sequence). This CDR3 has 17 amino acids. Written as DNA, the CDR3 is TGTGCCAGCAGCCGAGGACAGTTACGCTCCTATAATTCACCCCTCCACTTT. Its translation is CASSRGQLRSYNSPLHF.

This clone was counted a single time. The chain employs TRBV7-2 and TRBJ1-2; the D is unclear. V was pared by 2 bases and J by 7 bases, with 11 bases between. This CDR3 is 13 amino acids long. Germline CDR1 is SGHTA and CDR2 is FQGNSA. The CDR3 region has the DNA TGTGCCAGCAGCTTAACCCCCGGGTCTGGCTACACCTTC. Its protein product is CASSLTPGSGYTF.

The chain is built from TRBV7-6 and TRBJ2-1; 9 bases map to TRBD1. CDR3 size: 16 residues. V was clipped by 5 bases and J by 8 bases; unmatched bases: 13. CDR1 SGHVS and CDR2 FNYEAQ come from the germline V gene. CDR3 amino acids: CASSQMSPGQGDEQFF. Here the CDR3 DNA reads TGTGCCAGCAGCCAGATGTCTCCGGGACAGGGCGATGAGCAGTTCTTC. Using reference TRBV7-6 and TRBJ2-1 for the parts outside the CDR3, the full variable domain is GAGVSQSPRYKVTKRGQDVALRCDPISGHVSLYWYRQALGQGPEFLTYFNYEAQQDKSGLPNDRFSAERPEGSISTLTIQRTEQRDSAMYRCASSQMSPGQGDEQFFGPGTRLTVL.

The chain has TRBV5-1 and TRBJ2-5; 9 bases are a match to TRBD1. V lost 4 bases, J lost 4 bases, and 8 bases stayed unmatched. The germline V gene has CDR1 SGHRS and CDR2 YFSETQ. The CDR3 runs 15 residues. Here the CDR3 reads CASSPGTGPGETQYF. The DNA of the CDR3 is TGCGCCAGCAGCCCCGGGACAGGGCCTGGAGAGACCCAGTACTTC.

The chain has TRBV28 and TRBJ1-1, with TRBD1 matching over 8 bases. The J segment lost 11 bases and the V segment lost 5 bases, leaving 10 bases of the junction unmatched. The CDR3 loop spans 13 amino acids. CDR1 MDHEN and CDR2 SYDVKM come from the germline V gene. CDR3 coding DNA: TGTGCCAGCAGTCGCACAGGGGGGGTGTCGGCTTTCTTT. Translation gives CASSRTGGVSAFF.

J is TRBJ1-2 and V is TRBV9; TRBD1 is a possible D gene (6 bases). With 3 bases removed from V and 4 bases from J, the gap between germline ends came to 16 bases. Per germline, CDR1 SGDLS and CDR2 YYNGEE. The CDR3 consists of 15 residues. The CDR3 nucleotides read TGTGCCAGCAGCGCGCCGACAGGTTCGATCTATGGCTACACCTTC. Translation gives CASSAPTGSIYGYTF.

This sequence joins TRBV28 and TRBJ1-5, with a tentative D call TRBD1 (6 bases). Deletions cut 10 bases from V and 2 bases from J, with 12 bases between. This CDR3 spans 13 amino acids. CDR1 is MDHEN, CDR2 SYDVKM, per germline. The CDR3 here is CANGDRRNQPQHF. CDR3 coding DNA: TGTGCCAATGGAGACAGGCGCAATCAGCCCCAGCATTTT.

The chain recombines TRBV28 with TRBJ1-1; D not certain. Germline assignment: CDR1 MDHEN and CDR2 SYDVKM. V was pared by 2 bases and J by 0 bases, with 7 bases between. CDR3 length: 14 residues. CDR3 residues: CASSLTVLNTEAFF. For the CDR3, the DNA is TGTGCCAGCAGTTTAACAGTATTGAACACTGAAGCTTTCTTT.

The rearrangement joins TRBV19 to TRBJ1-5, with TRBD1 matching over 8 bases. CDR1 and CDR2 (germline): LNHDA, SQIVND (reference sequence). CDR3 length: 16 residues. J gave up 2 bases and V 4 bases, and 7 bases lay outside the gene matches. The CDR3 sequence: CASSTGTGRGNQPQHF. The CDR3 nucleotides read TGTGCCAGTAGTACTGGGACAGGCAGAGGCAATCAGCCCCAGCATTTT. The entire variable domain, with the rest obtained from reference TRBV19 and TRBJ1-5, is as follows: DGGITQSPKYLFRKEGQNVTLSCEQNLNHDAMYWYRQDPGQGLRLIYYSQIVNDFQKGDIAEGYSVSREKKESFPLTVTSAQKNPTAFYLCASSTGTGRGNQPQHFGDGTRLSIL.

This clone was recorded once. The chain carries TRBV7-8 and TRBJ2-3, with 12 bases that match TRBD2. The V segment lost 4 bases and the J segment 6 bases; nucleotides outside the gene matches: 20. CDR1 is SGHVS, CDR2 FQNEAQ, per germline. CDR3 length equals 20 residues. CDR3 in DNA: TGTGCCAGCAGCTCCGGCCGGGGGATATCGACTAGCGGGAGCCGGGATACGCAGTATTTT. Translating it yields CASSSGRGISTSGSRDTQYF.

The J gene is TRBJ2-7, the V gene TRBV13, with 11 bases that match TRBD2. Germline lookup yields CDR1 PRHDT and CDR2 FYEKMQ (reference sequence). The CDR3 contains 15 residues. Unmatched junction bases numbered 3, after V lost 1 base and J lost 4 bases. CDR3 sequence: CASSLAGTSGYEQYF. The CDR3 DNA follows: TGTGCCAGCAGCTTAGCCGGGACTAGCGGTTACGAGCAGTACTTC.